The clone carrying this T cell receptor (beta chain) qualifies as medium-sized. Described treatment: randomized to nivolumab then ipilimumab (arm A) or the reverse (arm B). The CDR3 is made up of 17 amino acids. V was trimmed by 6 bases and J by 3 bases, leaving 20 bases between them. Germline V gene data show CDR1 as SGHNT and CDR2 as YENEEA. This sample is drawn from a study of sequential checkpoint blockade in melanoma. Study background: Randomization was 1:1 between first-line nivolumab→ipilimumab and ipilimumab→nivolumab. TCRbeta immunosequencing was performed on DNA from around 91 pretreatment melanoma tumor samples. After nivolumab or ipilimumab alone, 20 to 25 patients had week-13 rebiopsies.

Assay used: immunoSEQ multiplex PCR; TCRdb lists only in-frame clones, some missing. The data contain about 2,900 clones, under 40% of them singletons. The receptor comes from a human donor with melanoma. This chain uses TRBV11-3 with TRBJ1-4; a possible D gene is TRBD1 (5 bases). Sequencing used tumor tissue (inferred from file names), obtained from a patient given nivolumab and ipilimumab in sequence. This CDR3 is CASSVYPTARANEKLFF. The CDR3 coding sequence is TGTGCCAGCAGTGTTTACCCCACCGCCAGGGCTAATGAAAAACTGTTTTTT.